This T cell receptor beta chain is from a study of shared clonotypes between healthy human individuals. Method: immunoSEQ multiplex PCR; TCRdb's copy keeps in-frame clones and lacks some. The sample lists about 690,000 clones, around 91% occurring once. CDR3 length: 15 residues. V dropped 2 bases and J dropped 2 bases, with 10 bases sitting between them. The germline V gene encodes CDR1 MNHEY and CDR2 SMNVEV (reference sequence). The V call is TRBV27, the J call TRBJ2-1; D ambiguous. Sequencing was performed on memory CD8+ T cells from PBMCs. The subset denotes: CD45RO+ cells pooled with CCR7-negative TemRA cells. The clonotype was recovered from a man in his late teens or twenties in good health. Some clones in this sample may be carry-over from other donors' samples. This CDR3 is CASSLSQIPYNEQFF. For the CDR3, the DNA is TGTGCCAGCAGTTTAAGTCAGATCCCCTACAATGAGCAGTTCTTC.